The T cell receptor beta chain described here comes from a study of blood T cell repertoires in COVID-19. Study-level information: Samples representing acute and convalescent COVID-19 were sourced from the United States, Italy and Spain. T cells, B-cell-depleted T cells, or PBMCs supplied cDNA or gDNA.

Sequencing was performed with immunoSEQ multiplex PCR; in TCRdb, only in-frame clones are kept and a portion is missing. The sample holds tens of thousands of clones, 88% seen once. The sequence came from a human donor in a cohort sampled during active COVID-19. The sample was peripheral blood.

This CDR3 reads CASSFSGTGGAIEQYF. CDR3 DNA: TGTGCCAGCAGCTTTTCCGGGACAGGGGGCGCGATCGAGCAGTACTTC. The gene calls are TRBV11-2 and TRBJ2-7; 12 bases are a match to TRBD1. The germline V gene has CDR1 SGHAT and CDR2 FQNNGV. V was pared by 3 bases and J by 6 bases, with 9 bases of the junction left unmatched. This CDR3 has 16 amino acids.